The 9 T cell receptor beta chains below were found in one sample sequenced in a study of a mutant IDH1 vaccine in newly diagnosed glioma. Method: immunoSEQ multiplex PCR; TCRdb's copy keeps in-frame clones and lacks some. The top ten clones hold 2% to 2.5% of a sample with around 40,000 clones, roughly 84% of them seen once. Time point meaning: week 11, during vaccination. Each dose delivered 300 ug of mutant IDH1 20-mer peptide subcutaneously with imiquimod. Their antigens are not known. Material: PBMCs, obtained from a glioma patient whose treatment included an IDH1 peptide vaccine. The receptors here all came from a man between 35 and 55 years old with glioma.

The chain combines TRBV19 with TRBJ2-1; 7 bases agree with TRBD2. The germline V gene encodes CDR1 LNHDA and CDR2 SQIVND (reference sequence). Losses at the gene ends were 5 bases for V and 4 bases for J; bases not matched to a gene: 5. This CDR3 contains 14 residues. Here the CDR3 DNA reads TGTGCCAGTAGTTCTAGCGGAGGATACAATGAGCAGTTCTTC. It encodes CASSSSGGYNEQFF.

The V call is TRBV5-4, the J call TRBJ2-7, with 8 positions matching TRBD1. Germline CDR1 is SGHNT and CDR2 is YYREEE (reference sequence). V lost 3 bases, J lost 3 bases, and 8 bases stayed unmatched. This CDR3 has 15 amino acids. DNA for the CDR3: TGTGCCAGCAGCTCTTCCGGGACAGGCATCTACGAGCAGTACTTC. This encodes CASSSSGTGIYEQYF. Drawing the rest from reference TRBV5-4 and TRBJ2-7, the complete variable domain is ETGVTQSPTHLIKTRGQQVTLRCSSQSGHNTVSWYQQALGQGPQFIFQYYREEENGRGNFPPRFSGLQFPNYSSELNVNALELDDSALYLCASSSSGTGIYEQYFGPGTRLTVT.

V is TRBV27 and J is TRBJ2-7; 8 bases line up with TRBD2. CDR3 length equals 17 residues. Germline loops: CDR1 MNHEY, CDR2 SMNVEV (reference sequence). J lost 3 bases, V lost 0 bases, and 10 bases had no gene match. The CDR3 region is CASSLSVGAGALYEQYF. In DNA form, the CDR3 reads TGTGCCAGCAGTTTATCAGTGGGAGCGGGAGCCCTCTACGAGCAGTACTTC.

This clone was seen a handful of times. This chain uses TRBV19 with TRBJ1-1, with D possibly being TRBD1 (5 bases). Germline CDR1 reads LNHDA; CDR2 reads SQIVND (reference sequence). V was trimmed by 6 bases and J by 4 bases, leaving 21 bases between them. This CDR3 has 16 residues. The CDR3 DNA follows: TGTGCCAGTAGACATCCCGGGGACCCGTCTGGCACTGAAGCTTTCTTT. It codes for CASRHPGDPSGTEAFF.

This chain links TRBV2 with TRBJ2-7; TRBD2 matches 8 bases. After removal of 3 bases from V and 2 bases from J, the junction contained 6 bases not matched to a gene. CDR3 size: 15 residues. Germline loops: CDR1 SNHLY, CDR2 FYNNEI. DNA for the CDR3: TGTGCCAGCAGTGAGGCCAGCGGGGGCGCCTACGAGCAGTACTTC. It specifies CASSEASGGAYEQYF.

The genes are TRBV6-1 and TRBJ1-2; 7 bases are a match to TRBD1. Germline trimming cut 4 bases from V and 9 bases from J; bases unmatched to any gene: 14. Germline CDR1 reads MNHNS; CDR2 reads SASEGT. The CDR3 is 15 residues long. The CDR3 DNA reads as TGTGCCAGCAGTGGGTTCCGACAGGGAAGAGAAAGCTACACCTTC. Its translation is CASSGFRQGRESYTF.

The CDR3 reads CASSLQIQETQYF. CDR3 in DNA: TGTGCCAGCAGCTTGCAGATTCAAGAGACCCAGTACTTC. V gene TRBV5-4 combines with J gene TRBJ2-5; no definite D call. The CDR3 consists of 13 residues. V dropped 1 base and J dropped 2 bases, with 6 bases sitting between them. Germline CDR1 and CDR2: SGHNT and YYREEE (reference sequence).

The CDR3 sequence: CASSHGQGASRTNEKLFF. Written as DNA, the CDR3 is TGCGCCAGCAGCCACGGACAGGGGGCCAGTCGGACTAATGAAAAACTGTTTTTT. The chain combines TRBV5-1 with TRBJ1-4; the match to TRBD1 covers 11 bases. This CDR3 has 18 residues. Germline V gene lookup returns CDR1 SGHRS and CDR2 YFSETQ. V lost 4 bases and J lost 2; bases outside the gene matches: 10.

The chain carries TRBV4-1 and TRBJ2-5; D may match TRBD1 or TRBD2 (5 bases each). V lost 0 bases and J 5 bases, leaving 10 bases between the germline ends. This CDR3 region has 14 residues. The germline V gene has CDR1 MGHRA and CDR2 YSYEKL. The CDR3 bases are TGCGCCAGCAGCCAAGAAGGGGACGGTGAGACCCAGTACTTC. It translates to CASSQEGDGETQYF.